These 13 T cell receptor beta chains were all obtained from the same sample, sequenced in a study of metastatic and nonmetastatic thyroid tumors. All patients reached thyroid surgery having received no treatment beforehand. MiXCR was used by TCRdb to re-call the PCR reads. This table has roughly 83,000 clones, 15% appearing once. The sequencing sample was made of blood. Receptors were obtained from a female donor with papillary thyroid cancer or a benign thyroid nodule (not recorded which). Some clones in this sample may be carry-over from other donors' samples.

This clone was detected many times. For the CDR3, the DNA is TGTGCCAGCAGTCCCGGGAGTTCAGGGCAAGAGACCCAGTACTTC. Its translation is CASSPGSSGQETQYF. The chain employs TRBV6-1 and TRBJ2-5; maybe TRBD2 (6 bases). Trimming pared 5 bases from V and 2 bases from J, leaving 15 bases between. The CDR3 is 15 amino acids. Germline CDR1 MNHNS, CDR2 SASEGT.

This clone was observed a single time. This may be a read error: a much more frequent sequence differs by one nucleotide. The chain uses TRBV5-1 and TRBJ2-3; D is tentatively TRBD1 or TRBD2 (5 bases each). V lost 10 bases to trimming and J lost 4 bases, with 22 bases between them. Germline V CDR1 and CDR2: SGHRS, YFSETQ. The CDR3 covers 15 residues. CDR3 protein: CASNGTPDAADTQYF. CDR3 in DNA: TGCGCCTCGAATGGGACCCCAGATGCCGCAGATACGCAGTATTTT.

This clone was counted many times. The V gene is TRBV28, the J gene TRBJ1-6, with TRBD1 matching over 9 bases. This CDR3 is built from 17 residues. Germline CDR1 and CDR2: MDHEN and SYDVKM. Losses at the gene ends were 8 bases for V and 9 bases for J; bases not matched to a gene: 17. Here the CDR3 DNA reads TGTGCCAGCCTAGGGGGCCGGGACAGGGCGCCTAGTTCACCCCTCCACTTT. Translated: CASLGGRDRAPSSPLHF.

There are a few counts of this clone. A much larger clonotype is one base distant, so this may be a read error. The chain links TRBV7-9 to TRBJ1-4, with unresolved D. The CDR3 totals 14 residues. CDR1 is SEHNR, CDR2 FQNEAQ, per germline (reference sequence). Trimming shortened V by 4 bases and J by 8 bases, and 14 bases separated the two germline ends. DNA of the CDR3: TGTGCCAGCAGCTCCTCTGACGGCCCCGAAAAACTGTTTTTT. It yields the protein CASSSSDGPEKLFF.

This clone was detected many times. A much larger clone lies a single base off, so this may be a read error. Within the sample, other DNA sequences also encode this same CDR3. The CDR3 DNA reads TGTGCCAGCACCACCAGCGGGGCCTACAATGAGCAGTTCTTC. Its translation: CASTTSGAYNEQFF. This sequence joins TRBV6-1 and TRBJ2-1, with 7 bases lining up with TRBD2. The CDR3 sequence is 14 residues long. The J segment lost 2 bases and the V segment lost 7 bases, leaving 5 bases of the junction unmatched. Germline V CDR1 and CDR2: MNHNS, SASEGT.

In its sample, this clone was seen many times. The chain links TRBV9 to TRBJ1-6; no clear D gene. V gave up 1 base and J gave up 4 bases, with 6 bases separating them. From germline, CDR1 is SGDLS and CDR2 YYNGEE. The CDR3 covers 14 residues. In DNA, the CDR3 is TGTGCCAGCAGCGTAACTGGGTATAATTCACCCCTCCACTTT. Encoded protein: CASSVTGYNSPLHF.

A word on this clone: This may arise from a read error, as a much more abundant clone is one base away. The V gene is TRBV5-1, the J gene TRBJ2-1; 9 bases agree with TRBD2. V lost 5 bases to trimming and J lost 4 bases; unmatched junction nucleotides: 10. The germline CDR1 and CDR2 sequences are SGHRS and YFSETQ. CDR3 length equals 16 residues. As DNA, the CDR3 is TGCGCCAGCAGATCGGTAGCGGGGGCCTCGTACAATGAGCAGTTCTTC. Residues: CASRSVAGASYNEQFF.

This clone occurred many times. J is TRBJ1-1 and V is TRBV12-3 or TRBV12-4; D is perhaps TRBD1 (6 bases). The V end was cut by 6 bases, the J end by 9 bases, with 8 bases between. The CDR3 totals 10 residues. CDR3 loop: CASSGQKAFF. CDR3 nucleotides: TGTGCCAGCAGCGGACAGAAAGCTTTCTTT.

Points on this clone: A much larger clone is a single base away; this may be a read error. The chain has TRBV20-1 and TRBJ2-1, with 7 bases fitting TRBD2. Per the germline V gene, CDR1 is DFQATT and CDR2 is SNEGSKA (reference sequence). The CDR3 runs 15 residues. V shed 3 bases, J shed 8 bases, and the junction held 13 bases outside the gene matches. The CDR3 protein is CSARGSGVPRHEQFF. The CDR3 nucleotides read TGCAGTGCTAGGGGAAGCGGGGTGCCGCGACATGAGCAGTTCTTC.

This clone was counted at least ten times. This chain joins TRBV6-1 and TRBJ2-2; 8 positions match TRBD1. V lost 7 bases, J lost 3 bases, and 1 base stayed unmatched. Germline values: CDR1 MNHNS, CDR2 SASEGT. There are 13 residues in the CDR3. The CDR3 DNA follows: TGTGCCAGCAAGGACAGGGACACCGGGGAGCTGTTTTTT. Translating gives CASKDRDTGELFF.

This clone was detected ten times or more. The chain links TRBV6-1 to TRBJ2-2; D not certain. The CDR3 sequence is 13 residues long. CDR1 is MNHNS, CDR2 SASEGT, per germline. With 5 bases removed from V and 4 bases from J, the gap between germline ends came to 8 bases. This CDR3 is CASSLKSTGELFF. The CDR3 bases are TGTGCCAGCAGTTTGAAGAGCACCGGGGAGCTGTTTTTT.

The chain's CDR3 is CAWSVGDTRRDGYTF. CDR3 DNA sequence: TGTGCCTGGAGTGTAGGGGACACCCGACGTGATGGCTACACCTTC. The V call is TRBV30, the J call TRBJ1-2, with D perhaps matching TRBD1 (6 bases). V lost 0 bases, J lost 6 bases, and 17 bases lay in between. This CDR3 comprises 15 residues. Germline CDR1 and CDR2: GTSNPN and SVGIG (reference sequence).

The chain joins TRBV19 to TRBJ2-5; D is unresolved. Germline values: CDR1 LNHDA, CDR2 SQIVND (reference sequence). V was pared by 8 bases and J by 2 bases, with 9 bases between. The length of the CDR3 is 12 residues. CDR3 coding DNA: TGTGCCAGTGGGGAAAAGCAAGAGACCCAGTACTTC. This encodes CASGEKQETQYF.